The T cell receptor (beta chain) described here comes from a study of human T cells and chemical hapten exposure. Study in general: Among samples, TCR yields varied mainly because of small differences in pooled library volume.

Unique molecular identifiers were attached to individual cDNA molecules within the library. A single record per CDR3 protein comes from TCRdb applying MiXCR to the RACE reads. This table has fewer than 100,000 distinct CDR3 sequences, around 12% appearing once. Time point defined: patch test 1, 2 weeks after DPC sensitization. The treatment denotes: therapeutic diphenylcyclopropenone sensitization with weekly scalp DPC. The CDR3 is made up of 14 amino acids. V was clipped by 4 bases and J by 7 bases; unmatched bases: 5. Per the germline V gene, CDR1 is SEHNR and CDR2 is FQNEAQ (reference sequence). The V gene is TRBV7-9, the J gene TRBJ1-5; 9 positions match TRBD1. This sample comprised whole blood, obtained in connection with sensitization to the hapten diphenylcyclopropenone (DPC). This TCR came from a woman aged 40 to 50 with alopecia areata. Some clones in this sample may be carry-over from other donors' samples. CDR3 residues: CASSSGTGFQPQHF. The CDR3 DNA reads as TGTGCCAGCAGCTCCGGGACAGGGTTCCAGCCCCAGCATTTT.